The T cell receptor (beta chain) under discussion was sequenced for a study of human T cells and chemical hapten exposure. This clonotype appeared a few times. Unique molecular identifiers were attached to individual cDNA molecules during library preparation. TCRdb re-derived calls from the RACE reads in MiXCR, one entry per CDR3 protein. The sample carries roughly 180,000 distinct CDR3 sequences, about 22% recorded once. The time point is: patch test 1, 2 weeks after DPC sensitization. The sample's treatment: therapeutic diphenylcyclopropenone sensitization with weekly scalp DPC. Germline CDR1 is SQVTM and CDR2 is ANQGSEA. The CDR3 extends over 12 amino acids. Trimming removed 5 bases at V and 3 bases at J, with 8 bases between.

The receptor was derived from a woman aged 50 to 60 with alopecia areata. Some clones in this sample may be carry-over from other donors' samples. The source was whole blood, collected in connection with sensitization to the hapten diphenylcyclopropenone (DPC). V gene TRBV29-1 combines with J gene TRBJ1-3; no firm D call. The CDR3 DNA sequence: TGCAGCGTTAATGACGGTGGAAACACCATATATTTT. Translation: CSVNDGGNTIYF.